The clone carrying this T cell receptor (beta chain) was counted a few times. Its antigen is unidentified. This specimen belongs to a study of CD8 T cells in ankylosing spondylitis. Study-level results: Disease-linked clones bore a CD8+ phenotype, appearing relatively rarely in peripheral blood. Matched ankylosing spondylitis synovial fluid reportedly contained a significantly enriched population of disease-linked clones. A motif of eight or nine highly homologous TCR beta variants was seen as apparently characteristic of ankylosing spondylitis blood.

The CDR3 contains 13 residues. The germline V gene encodes CDR1 SGHDT and CDR2 YYEEEE. V lost 6 bases and J lost 7, with 17 bases in between. The authors made TCR beta libraries by quantitative 5'-RACE with molecular barcodes. TCRdb processed the 5' RACE reads anew with MiXCR; each CDR3 protein has one entry. Of over 450,000 distinct CDR3 sequences listed, approximately 11% are singletons. This sequence joins TRBV5-6 and TRBJ2-7, with D tentatively TRBD1 or TRBD2 (5 bases each). The sample was blood, either unsorted or a sorted T cell fraction (not recorded which). This TCR derives from a male donor with ankylosing spondylitis. The CDR3 loop reads CASIERGLGEQYV. CDR3 nucleotides: TGTGCCAGCATAGAGAGGGGCTTGGGAGAGCAGTACGTC.